The clone carrying this TCR beta chain was seen only once. Germline is not matched at one junction end, which may reflect a read error. The data derive from a study of patients and donors after allogeneic stem cell transplantation. TCRdb itself ran the RT-PCR reads through MiXCR, one entry per CDR3 protein. The sample yields fewer than 250,000 distinct CDR3 sequences, 11% to 15% seen once. This CDR3 region has 12 residues. Germline V gives CDR1 DFQATT, CDR2 SNEGSKA (reference sequence). The gene calls are TRBV20-1 and TRBJ1-2; 8 bases align to TRBD1. The sequence derives from a human donor who was either an allogeneic HSCT recipient or a stem cell or donor lymphocyte infusion donor (not recorded which). It is not recorded whose cells these are; they may come from a transplant donor. Sequenced: blood, either unsorted or a sorted T cell fraction (not recorded which). Here the CDR3 DNA reads TGTAGCACAGGGGGACGGGGCTATGGCTACACCTTC. It translates to CSTGGRGYGYTF.